The sequence of this T cell receptor beta chain was determined in a study of blood T cells in healthy people across ages (dated by TCRdb to the mid-2010s). As for the study more broadly: In model experiments, template switching captured about one uniquely barcoded TCR beta cDNA molecule for every two T cells. The study measured age-related changes in TCR beta repertoire diversity using deep sequencing normalized with unique cDNA molecular identifiers. The donors were divided into four age groups: young (average approximately 16 years), middle-aged (around 41), aged (about 61) and long-lived (roughly 82). For two donors (one aged 18 to 29 and one aged 80 or older), the study analyzed two additional independent replicas of 1 million unique cDNA reads from the same blood draw. General findings and caveats noted by the study authors: Because the CMV infection status of the donors was unknown, age-related changes in expanded clonotypes may potentially have been confounded. Since profiling was done on bulk unsorted PBMCs, naive and antigen-experienced compartments could not be conclusively compared. Estimates of total diversity based on one million sequenced T cells were considered lower bounds and underestimates. Observed TCR beta diversity per million T cells fell roughly linearly with age, and a significant reduction was already apparent by age around 40. The long-lived group showed more naive CD4+ T cells, fewer expanded clones and increased TCR diversity than the aged group, suggesting age selection. A strong correlation was found between observed TCR beta diversity and the percentage of naive T cells measured by flow cytometry.

Library preparation employed 5' RACE. Reads for this sample came from an Illumina HiSeq 2500. A second PCR of about 6 to 11 cycles was performed with a sample-barcoded 5' primer and a J-beta primer mix. A unique molecular identifier was introduced onto each TCR beta cDNA molecule by a template-switch 5' adaptor carrying 12 random nucleotides. Each sample yielded at least 3 million CDR3-containing paired-end reads. First-strand cDNA was synthesized from all RNA with the Mint cDNA synthesis kit, primed by a TRBC-specific oligonucleotide. After uracil-DNA glycosylase treatment, a first 18-cycle PCR used universal primers M1SS and BC2_uni_R on all cDNA. As for the authors' bioinformatics: For normalization, 1 million high-quality reads, each with a distinct molecular identifier, were randomly selected from each sample. Reads sharing molecular identifiers were discarded rather than binned into consensus sequences. MiTCR, run with a Q25 quality threshold and the strictest error-elimination algorithm, handled CDR3 identification, clonotype clustering and error correction. Lower-bound total TCR beta diversity was estimated with a nonparametric unseen species model using Euler transformation. The public reads were reanalyzed by TCRdb: fastp trimming at Q25, MiXCR alignment, in-frame beta chains only. When rows share a CDR3 protein, they turn into one entry using the most common DNA and genes. The V and J calls come from TCRdb's annotation, not from the publication. Across this sample there are around 820,000 distinct CDR3 sequences, with 20% to 25% seen only once. Of the sample, approximately 4% is held by the ten largest clones.

The roughly 39 donors, aged about 6 to 95 years, were systemically healthy Caucasian individuals from Russia. Ten milliliters of peripheral blood were drawn from each donor into EDTA-treated Vacutainer tubes. Ficoll-Paque density-gradient centrifugation was used to isolate PBMCs, with at least 7 million obtained per sample. Total RNA was extracted from PBMCs with Trizol reagent, with at least 5 micrograms obtained per sample. The percentages of naive CD45RAhigh/CD27high T cells were determined by flow cytometry on a PBMC aliquot from every donor. This clonotype showed up just a few times. What this receptor recognizes is not known. The sample holds no much larger clone one base away, and base qualities are not on file. The germline V gene gives CDR1 as SQVTM and CDR2 as ANQGSEA. The CDR3 contains 13 residues, cysteine and phenylalanine counted. Just CDR3 DNA is preserved here, 39 bases in frame from base 1. V is pruned by 7 bases and J by 5 bases, leaving 10 bases of the junction without a gene match.

These same data were also listed under a study on T cells of mothers and their children. As the second paper documents: Nine systemically healthy Caucasian individuals, comprising three mothers and their six children, were included as donors. cDNA synthesis consumed the entire amount of extracted RNA, loaded at around 1.5 ug RNA in each 15 ul reaction. Sample barcodes and 2-4 random nucleotides were added via the M1S primer in the second PCR. More than 8 million TCR beta CDR3 reads were obtained from each mother, and roughly 3 million reads were obtained from each child. In both related and unrelated pairs, thymic selection shapes the output of TCR recombination in a similar way, with inherited differences having only a minor effect. Normalized repertoire overlap was always slightly but never significantly higher in related than unrelated mother-child pairs. No persistent microchimeric T cell clones were detected, at a sensitivity of approximately 110 clones per million clonotypes. Deep NGS was used in the study to compare the TCR beta repertoires of mothers and children and to look for features that separate related mother-child pairs from unrelated individuals. Mothers averaged around 40 +/- 4 years of age and children averaged about 10 +/- 4 years. After adapter ligation with NEBNext reagents, the libraries were sequenced on Illumina HiSeq 2000 with 100+100 nt paired-end reads. To prevent cross-contamination, the mother and child libraries were prepared one month apart and sequenced in separate runs. Each donor had between roughly 500,000 and 2,100,000 distinct TCR beta clonotypes identified. Naive TCR beta clonotypes were estimated from low-frequency clonotypes matched to each donor's FACS-determined naive share, without sorting.

The receptor comes from a boy under 18 in good health. Sequenced material: blood. Recombination connected TRBV29-1 to TRBJ2-5; 7 bases in between match TRBD1. This receptor carries the CDR3 CSGTPGGTETQYF. Read as DNA, the sequence is TGCAGCGGGACTCCAGGGGGTACGGAGACCCAGTACTTC.